A single sample is the source of the 8 T cell receptor beta chains below, sequenced in a study of identical twins. TCRdb used MiXCR to reprocess the 5' RACE reads, holding one entry per CDR3 protein. The table has 250,000 to 350,000 distinct CDR3 sequences, more than 6.5% seen once. The same data also went into a second study, on yellow fever vaccine responses in identical twins.

The sequenced sample was memory (CD45RO+) T cells sorted from blood. The receptors stem from a woman between 18 and 29 years old in good health.

The chain employs TRBV20-1 and TRBJ2-5; the D is unclear. Trimming left V 3 bases short and J 1 base short, with 6 bases between. This CDR3 has 12 amino acids. The V gene's germline CDR1 is DFQATT and CDR2 SNEGSKA (reference sequence). CDR3 residues: CSARTFQETQYF. CDR3 coding DNA: TGCAGTGCTAGGACTTTCCAAGAGACCCAGTACTTC.

There are a few counts of this clonotype. The rearrangement uses TRBV5-1 and TRBJ2-4, with D perhaps TRBD2 (6 bases). The CDR3 runs to 15 residues. The V end was cut by 3 bases, the J end by 3 bases, with 13 bases between. Germline-derived CDR1 and CDR2 are SGHRS and YFSETQ. As DNA, the CDR3 is TGCGCCAGCAGCTGGTCGGGAGAGGGCAAAAACATTCAGTACTTC. Translated, it gives CASSWSGEGKNIQYF.

This clonotype was observed at least ten times. The genes are TRBV5-5 and TRBJ2-3; the match to TRBD1 covers 10 bases. Germline V gene data show CDR1 as SGHKS and CDR2 as YYEKEE (reference sequence). This CDR3 contains 16 residues. Trimming cost V 0 bases and J 3 bases; bases outside gene matches: 4. The CDR3, as DNA: TGTGCCAGCAGCTTGGGGGTGGGACAGGGGACAGATACGCAGTATTTT. This sequence encodes CASSLGVGQGTDTQYF.

This clonotype was detected ten times or more. The V call is TRBV5-1, the J call TRBJ2-2; D unresolved. CDR3 size: 16 residues. With 0 bases removed from V and 3 bases from J, the gap between germline ends came to 12 bases. Germline V gives CDR1 SGHRS, CDR2 YFSETQ. The CDR3 sequence: CASSLAVSRYTGELFF. DNA of the CDR3: TGCGCCAGCAGCTTGGCGGTCTCGCGGTACACCGGGGAGCTGTTTTTT.

At least ten counts were recorded for this clonotype. This chain connects TRBV12-3 or TRBV12-4 to TRBJ1-1; D is unresolved. Trimming shortened V by 4 bases and J by 0 bases, and 12 bases separated the two germline ends. The CDR3 length is 15 residues. CDR3 bases: TGTGCCAGCAGTTGGCGACGGGAGATGAACACTGAAGCTTTCTTT. Its protein is CASSWRREMNTEAFF.

The table lists this clonotype with many counts. The chain recombines TRBV5-1 with TRBJ1-1; D is undetermined. Germline V gene data show CDR1 as SGHRS and CDR2 as YFSETQ. Trimming took off 0 bases at V and 4 bases at J, with 10 bases between the two ends. The CDR3 is made up of 14 amino acids. DNA of the CDR3: TGCGCCAGCAGCTTGGGGCCCGAGGGCACTGAAGCTTTCTTT. This translates into CASSLGPEGTEAFF.

This clonotype was seen at least ten times. The CDR3 sequence is CASEGRANTGELFF. The CDR3 coding sequence is TGTGCCTCCGAGGGACGAGCGAACACCGGGGAGCTGTTTTTT. The chain recombines TRBV24-1 with TRBJ2-2; D could derive from TRBD1 or TRBD2 (5 bases each). Germline CDR1 reads KGHDR; CDR2 reads SFDVKD. This CDR3 comprises 14 residues. Trimming cost V 12 bases and J 0 bases, with 13 bases left between them.

The J gene is TRBJ2-2, the V gene TRBV15; D is possibly TRBD2 (5 bases). Trimming took off 1 base at V and 1 base at J, with 10 bases between the two ends. The germline gives CDR1 LNHNV, CDR2 YYDKDF (reference sequence). The CDR3 extends over 16 amino acids. The CDR3 nucleotides read TGTGCCACCAGCAGAGCTTACGGACTGAACACCGGGGAGCTGTTTTTT. It is translated as CATSRAYGLNTGELFF.